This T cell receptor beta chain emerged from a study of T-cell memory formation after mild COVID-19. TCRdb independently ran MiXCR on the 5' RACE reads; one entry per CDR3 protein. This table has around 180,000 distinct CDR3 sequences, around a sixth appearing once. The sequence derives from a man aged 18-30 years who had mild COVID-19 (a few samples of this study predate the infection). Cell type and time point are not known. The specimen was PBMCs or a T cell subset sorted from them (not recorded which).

The CDR3 is CASSPETAYGYTF. CDR3 DNA sequence: TGTGCCAGCAGCCCCGAGACAGCCTATGGCTACACCTTC. This chain links TRBV7-2 with TRBJ1-2; D might be TRBD1 (5 bases). CDR1 is SGHTA, CDR2 FQGNSA, per germline. The CDR3 has 13 amino acids. Between the trimmed V and J ends, which lost 5 bases and 4 bases, there was a span of 11 bases. Filled out from reference TRBV7-2 and TRBJ1-2, the complete variable domain reads GAGVSQSPSNKVTEKGKDVELRCDPISGHTALYWYRQSLGQGLEFLIYFQGNSAPDKSGLPSDRFSAERTGGSVSTLTIQRTQQEDSAVYLCASSPETAYGYTFGSGTRLTVV.